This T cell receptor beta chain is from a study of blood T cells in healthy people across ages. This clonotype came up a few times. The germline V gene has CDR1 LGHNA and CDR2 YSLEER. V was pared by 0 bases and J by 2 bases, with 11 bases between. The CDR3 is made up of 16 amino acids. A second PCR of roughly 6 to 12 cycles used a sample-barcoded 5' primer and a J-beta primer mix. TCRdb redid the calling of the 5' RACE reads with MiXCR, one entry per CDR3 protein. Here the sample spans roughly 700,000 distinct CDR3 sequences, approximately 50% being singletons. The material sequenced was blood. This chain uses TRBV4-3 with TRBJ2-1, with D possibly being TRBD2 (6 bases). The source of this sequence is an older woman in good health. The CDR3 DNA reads TGCGCCAGCAGCCAAGATGGGGGAGGCGCCTACAATGAGCAGTTCTTC. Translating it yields CASSQDGGGAYNEQFF.